This T cell receptor (beta chain) was sequenced during a study of blood T cell repertoires in COVID-19. Study details: Samples of COVID-19 (acute and convalescent) were obtained from the United States, Italy and Spain. Nucleic acid was either cDNA or gDNA, and it came from T cells, B-cell-depleted T cells, or PBMCs.

Authors' data handling: The assay estimated nucleated cells by amplifying reference gene primers. Some clones are missing from TCRdb's copy, which holds only in-frame ones; the method was immunoSEQ multiplex PCR. V and J calls and clone size are given by that table; D and trimming were obtained from the DNA. The table lists 57,000 or so clones, about nine tenths of them singletons. The receptor comes from a woman aged 45-65 years with active or convalescent COVID-19. Sequencing used peripheral blood.

The CDR3 protein is CASGRGAQETQYF. The DNA for the CDR3 is TGTGCCAGCGGGCGGGGGGCACAAGAGACCCAGTACTTC. The rearrangement joins TRBV28 to TRBJ2-5; 8 bases map to TRBD2. This CDR3 comprises 13 residues. Trimming removed 8 bases from V and 2 bases from J; junction bases left unmatched: 4. CDR1 is MDHEN and CDR2 is SYDVKM in the germline V gene.